The clone carrying this TCR beta chain was seen a handful of times. Its specificity is unknown. This specimen belongs to a study of cytomegalovirus exposure and HLA in healthy donors. Study-wide findings and caveats: Later, an analysis showed that TCR beta chains associated with HLA were more clonally expanded than others that were equally common. When a later analysis was performed, an Asian-associated ancestry cluster reportedly had fewer N-insertions than the approximately 600-donor mean.

In the PCR, 60 Vbeta and 13 Jbeta primers were used. Produced via immunoSEQ multiplex PCR; TCRdb's table is partial and in-frame only. The sample consists of around 120,000 clones, roughly 80% of them appearing once. This clonotype was sampled from a woman aged 40 to 50 in good health and CMV-seropositive. The specimen was PBMCs.

Here the CDR3 DNA reads TGCGCCAGCAATTTAGCAGGGACGGGGGGAAGTAATACGCAGTATTTT. The encoded protein is CASNLAGTGGSNTQYF. The rearrangement uses TRBV5-1 and TRBJ2-3; 7 bases are a match to TRBD2. V lost 6 bases and J lost 7; bases outside the gene matches: 17. Germline assignment: CDR1 SGHRS and CDR2 YFSETQ. The CDR3 has 16 amino acids.